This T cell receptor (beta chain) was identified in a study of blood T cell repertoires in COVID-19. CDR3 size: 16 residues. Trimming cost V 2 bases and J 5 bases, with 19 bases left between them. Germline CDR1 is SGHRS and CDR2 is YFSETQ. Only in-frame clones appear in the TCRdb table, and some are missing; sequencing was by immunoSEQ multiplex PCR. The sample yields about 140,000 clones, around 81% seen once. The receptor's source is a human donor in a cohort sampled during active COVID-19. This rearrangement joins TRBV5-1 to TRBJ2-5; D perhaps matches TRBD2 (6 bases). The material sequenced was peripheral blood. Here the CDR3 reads CASSFTPGLGGETQYF. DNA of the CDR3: TGCGCCAGCAGCTTTACTCCGGGCCTCGGAGGGGAGACCCAGTACTTC.